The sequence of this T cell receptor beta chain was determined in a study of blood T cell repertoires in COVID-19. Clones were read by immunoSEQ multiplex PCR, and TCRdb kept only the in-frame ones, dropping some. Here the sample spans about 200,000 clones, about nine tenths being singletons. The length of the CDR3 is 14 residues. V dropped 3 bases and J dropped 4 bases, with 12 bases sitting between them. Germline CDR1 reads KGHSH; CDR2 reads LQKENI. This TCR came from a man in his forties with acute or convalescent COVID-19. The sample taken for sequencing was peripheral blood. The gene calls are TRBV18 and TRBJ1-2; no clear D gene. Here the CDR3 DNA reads TGTGCCAGCTCACCCCTAGACGTTGCCTATGGCTACACCTTC. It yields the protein CASSPLDVAYGYTF.